These T cell receptor beta chains were read from a single sample in a study of cytomegalovirus exposure and HLA in healthy donors. Using immunoSEQ multiplex PCR, the repertoire was profiled, and TCRdb retains in-frame clones only, with some absent. Counted here are roughly 130,000 clones, about nine tenths occurring once; the ten biggest clones make up approximately 1.3%. Input material: PBMCs. The receptors come from a man aged 30 to 45 in good health and CMV-seronegative. CDR3s include the opening cysteine and the closing phenylalanine or tryptophan. Each record gives: V gene, J gene, D gene, clone size, CDR3 DNA, CDR3 protein. D genes are given only for firm matches. Size is stated for part of the rows, as once, few or many counts, or as a class when the clone is expanded.

TRBV27	TRBJ1-5	-	-	TGTGCCAGCAGTTTAGGGAGATATAGCAATCAGCCCCAGCATTTT	CASSLGRYSNQPQHF
TRBV7-9	TRBJ1-5	-	-	TGTGCCAGCAGCCCGAATCACTCCAGGGTCCAGCCCCAGCATTTT	CASSPNHSRVQPQHF
TRBV4-2	TRBJ2-1	TRBD2	once	TGTGCCAGCAGCCGGATGGGACAGGGTCTTCGTACCGGGACTAGCGGATACAATGAGCAGTTCTTC	CASSRMGQGLRTGTSGYNEQFF
TRBV5-1	TRBJ2-2	-	-	TGCGCCAGCAGCTTCGCGGGGACCACCGGGGAGCTGTTTTTT	CASSFAGTTGELFF
TRBV9	TRBJ2-2	TRBD2	-	TGTGCCAGCCAACCTAGAGCGGGAGCCGGACATACCGGGGAGCTGTTTTTT	CASQPRAGAGHTGELFF
TRBV5-1	TRBJ2-1	TRBD2	once	TGCGCCAGCAGCTACTTAGCGGGAACGGGGAATGAGCAGTTCTTC	CASSYLAGTGNEQFF
TRBV7-6	TRBJ1-1	-	-	TGTGCCAGCAGCGCGGAATTTCTGCGGGGGACTGAAGCTTTCTTT	CASSAEFLRGTEAFF
TRBV15	TRBJ2-7	TRBD2	once	TGTGCCACCAGCAGAGCTACTAGCGGGCGAGGGGCGCAGTACTTC	CATSRATSGRGAQYF
TRBV6-4	TRBJ1-1	TRBD1	once	TGTGCCAGCAGCCCCGGGACAGGGGGTTTCACTGAAGCTTTCTTT	CASSPGTGGFTEAFF
TRBV5-5	TRBJ2-7	TRBD2	-	TGTGCCAGCAGCTCGACTAGCGTATCATTCTACGAGCAGTACTTC	CASSSTSVSFYEQYF
TRBV6-1	TRBJ2-1	TRBD2	-	TGTGCCAGCAGTGAATTGTTAGCGGGAAACAATGAGCAGTTCTTC	CASSELLAGNNEQFF
TRBV19	TRBJ2-3	-	-	TGTGCCAGTAGTCCCCGCCGGGGTTTAAACACAGATACGCAGTATTTT	CASSPRRGLNTDTQYF
TRBV7-2	TRBJ2-2	-	-	TGTGCCAGCAGCTTAAGGACACCGGGTCGCACCGGGGAGCTGTTTTTT	CASSLRTPGRTGELFF
TRBV30	TRBJ1-3	-	-	TGTGCCTGGCAGGACTCTGGAAACACCATATATTTT	CAWQDSGNTIYF
TRBV11-2	TRBJ1-1	-	-	TGTGCCAGCAGCTTCCTAGGGGGGAACACTGAAGCTTTCTTT	CASSFLGGNTEAFF
TRBV27	TRBJ2-1	TRBD2	-	TGTGCCAGCAGTAAACGGACTAGCGGGATGGGGAGCTCCTACAATGAGCAGTTCTTC	CASSKRTSGMGSSYNEQFF
TRBV7-9	TRBJ2-1	-	once	TGTGCCACCTCACCTGCAGGGGGGCATGAGCAGTTCTTC	CATSPAGGHEQFF
TRBV16	TRBJ2-4	TRBD1	once	TGTGCCAGCAGCCCTCGGACAGGACCCGTAGCCAAAAACATTCAGTACTTC	CASSPRTGPVAKNIQYF
TRBV12-5	TRBJ1-1	TRBD1	-	TGTGCTAGTGGTAAAGGACAGGGATTCACTGAAGCTTTCTTT	CASGKGQGFTEAFF
TRBV23-1	TRBJ2-2	TRBD2	-	TGCGCCAGCAGCCCCCCTGGCGGGAGGGCCGGGGGCGGGGAGCTGTTTTTT	CASSPPGGRAGGGELFF
TRBV6-1	TRBJ2-1	TRBD2	-	TGTGCCAGCAGGGTAAGCGGGAGGGCGTTCAGTGAGCAGTTCTTC	CASRVSGRAFSEQFF
TRBV21-1	TRBJ2-7	-	-	TGTGCCAGCAGCACAACCGGGACTAGCGGGAGTGGGGGTCACGAGCAGTACTTC	CASSTTGTSGSGGHEQYF
TRBV6-6	TRBJ2-1	-	-	TGTGCCAGCGGAGGCGTGACCCACAATGAGCAGTTCTTC	CASGGVTHNEQFF
TRBV11-2	TRBJ2-5	-	-	TGTGCCAGCAGCCGACGGGGGGCAGGCCCCCAAGAGACCCAGTACTTC	CASSRRGAGPQETQYF
TRBV19	TRBJ1-5	TRBD1	few	TGTGCCAGTAGTATACAGGGACAGAAAGGTCTAAATCAGCCCCAGCATTTT	CASSIQGQKGLNQPQHF
TRBV9	TRBJ2-5	-	-	TGTGCCAGCAGCCCGAGGAGTTTTGAGACCCAGTACTTC	CASSPRSFETQYF
TRBV7-7	TRBJ2-5	-	-	TGTGCCAGCAGCTCTACACAGGGTCGGCAAGAAACCCAGTACTTC	CASSSTQGRQETQYF
TRBV5-6	TRBJ2-7	TRBD2	-	TGTGCCAGCAGCCAGATCGGGGGGTACGAGCAGTACTTC	CASSQIGGYEQYF
TRBV27	TRBJ2-2	TRBD2	-	TGTGCCAGCAGTTCGTACTACATATTGACTAGCGGGGTTACGAACACCGGGGAGCTGTTTTTT	CASSSYYILTSGVTNTGELFF
TRBV10-1	TRBJ1-6	-	-	TGCGCCAGCATCTTCAGGGTATCATCACCCCTCCACTTT	CASIFRVSSPLHF